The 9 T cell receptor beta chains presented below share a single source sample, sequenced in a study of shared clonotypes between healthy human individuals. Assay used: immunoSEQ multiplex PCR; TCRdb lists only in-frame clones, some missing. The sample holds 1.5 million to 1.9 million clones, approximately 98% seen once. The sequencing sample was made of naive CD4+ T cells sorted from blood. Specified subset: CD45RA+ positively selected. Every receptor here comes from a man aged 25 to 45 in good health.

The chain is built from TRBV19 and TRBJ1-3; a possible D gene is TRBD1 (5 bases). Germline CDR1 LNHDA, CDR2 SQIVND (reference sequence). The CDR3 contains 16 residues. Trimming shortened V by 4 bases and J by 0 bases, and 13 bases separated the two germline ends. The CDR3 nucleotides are TGTGCCAGTAGTACTACTGGGGCAGGCTCTGGAAACACCATATATTTT. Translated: CASSTTGAGSGNTIYF.

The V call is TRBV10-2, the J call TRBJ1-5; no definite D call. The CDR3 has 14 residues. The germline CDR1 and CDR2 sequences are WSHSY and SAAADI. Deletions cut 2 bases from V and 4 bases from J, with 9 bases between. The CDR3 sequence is CASSEGSPNQPQHF. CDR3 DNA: TGCGCCAGCAGTGAGGGATCCCCTAATCAGCCCCAGCATTTT.

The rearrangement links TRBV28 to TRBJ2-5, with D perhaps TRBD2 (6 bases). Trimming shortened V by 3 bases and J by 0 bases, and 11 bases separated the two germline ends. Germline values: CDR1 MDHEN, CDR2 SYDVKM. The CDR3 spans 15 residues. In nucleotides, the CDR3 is TGTGCCAGCAGTTTTCTCCGCGGGAACCAAGAGACCCAGTACTTC. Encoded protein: CASSFLRGNQETQYF.

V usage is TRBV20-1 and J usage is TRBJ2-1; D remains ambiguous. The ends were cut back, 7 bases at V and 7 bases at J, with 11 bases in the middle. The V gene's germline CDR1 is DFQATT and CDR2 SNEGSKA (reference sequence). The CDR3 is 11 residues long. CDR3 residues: CSVPSFNEQFF. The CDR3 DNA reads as TGCAGTGTCCCGTCGTTTAATGAGCAGTTCTTC.

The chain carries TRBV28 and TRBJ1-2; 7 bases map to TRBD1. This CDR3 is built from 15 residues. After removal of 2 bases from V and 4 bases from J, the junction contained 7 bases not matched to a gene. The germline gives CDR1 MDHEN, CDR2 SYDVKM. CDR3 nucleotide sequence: TGTGCCAGCAGTTTAAAGGGGGCCTTTAGCTATGGCTACACCTTC. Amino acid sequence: CASSLKGAFSYGYTF.

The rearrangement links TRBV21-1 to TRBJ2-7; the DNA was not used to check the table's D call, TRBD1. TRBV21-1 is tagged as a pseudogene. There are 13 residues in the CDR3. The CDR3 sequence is CASSPSRLYEQYF. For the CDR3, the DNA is TGTGCCAGCAGCCCGAGCAGGTTGTACGAGCAGTACTTC.

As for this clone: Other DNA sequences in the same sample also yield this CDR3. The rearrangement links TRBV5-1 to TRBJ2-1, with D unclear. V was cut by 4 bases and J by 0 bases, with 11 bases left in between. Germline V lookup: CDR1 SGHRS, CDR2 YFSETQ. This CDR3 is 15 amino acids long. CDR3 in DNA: TGCGCCAGCAGCCCGGACCCCAGCTCCTACAATGAGCAGTTCTTC. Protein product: CASSPDPSSYNEQFF.

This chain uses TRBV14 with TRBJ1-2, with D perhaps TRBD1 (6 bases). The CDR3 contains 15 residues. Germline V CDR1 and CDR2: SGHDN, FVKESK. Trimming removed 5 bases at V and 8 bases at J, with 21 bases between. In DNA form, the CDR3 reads TGTGCCAGCAGCTCGAACAGGGACTGGGGCCGAGGCTACACCTTC. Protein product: CASSSNRDWGRGYTF.

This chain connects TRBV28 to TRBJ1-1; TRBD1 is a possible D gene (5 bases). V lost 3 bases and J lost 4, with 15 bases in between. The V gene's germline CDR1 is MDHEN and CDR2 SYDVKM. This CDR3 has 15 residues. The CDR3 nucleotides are TGTGCCAGCAGTTTCGCCGGGGGTATGGGCACTGAAGCTTTCTTT. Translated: CASSFAGGMGTEAFF.